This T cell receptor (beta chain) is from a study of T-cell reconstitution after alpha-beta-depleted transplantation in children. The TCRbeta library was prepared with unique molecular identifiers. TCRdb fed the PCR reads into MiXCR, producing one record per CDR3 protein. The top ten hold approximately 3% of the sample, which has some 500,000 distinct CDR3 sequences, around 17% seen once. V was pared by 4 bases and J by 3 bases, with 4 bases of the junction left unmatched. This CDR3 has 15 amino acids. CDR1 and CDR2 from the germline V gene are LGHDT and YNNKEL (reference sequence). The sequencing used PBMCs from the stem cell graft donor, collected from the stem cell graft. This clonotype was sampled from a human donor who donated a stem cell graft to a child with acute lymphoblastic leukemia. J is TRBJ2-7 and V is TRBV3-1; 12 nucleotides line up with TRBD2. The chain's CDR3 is CASSPRTSGIYEQYF. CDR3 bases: TGTGCCAGCAGCCCTCGGACTAGCGGGATCTACGAGCAGTACTTC.